This entry describes one T cell receptor beta chain. In its sample, this clone was seen many times. Its antigen target is currently unknown. The sample holds no much larger clone one base away, and base qualities are not on file. Reading from cysteine to phenylalanine, the CDR3 counts 15 amino acids. Here the CDR3 DNA is all that survives: 45 bases in frame from base 1. A distance of 10 bases separates the germline ends of V and J, which lose 0 bases and 2 bases respectively. CDR1 and CDR2 were assigned from the germline V gene as LGHNA and YSLEER. The data are from a study of cytomegalovirus exposure and HLA in healthy donors (dated by TCRdb to the late 2010s). Background for the entire study: According to an earlier analysis of around 600 of the donors, 150 million to 200 million T cells yielded some 110 million unique TCR beta sequences and about 280 Gb of sequence data. About 300 gigabases of sequencing data and 70 million to 85 million unique TCR sequences were included in an early release covering roughly 600 HLA-typed donors. Of the 300 to 450 genotyped donors, around 81% fell in the genetic ancestry cluster associated with self-reported Caucasian donors. The study aimed to test whether signatures of past pathogen exposure could be identified by cataloging public T cell receptors. The T cell repertoires of several hundred subjects were profiled by immunosequencing and related to cytomegalovirus serostatus. A separate validation cohort of about 110 different subjects was used in addition to the approximately 700-subject first cohort. To predict cytomegalovirus infection status, the study combined high-throughput TCR immunosequencing, statistical association of individual TCRs with disease status, and machine learning. To study patterns of TCR occurrence, a later analysis re-analyzed previously published TCR beta repertoires from around 660 donors and added high-resolution HLA genotyping. In the later analysis, no new phenotypic data were used to find candidate immune exposures; instead, reliance was placed on TCR beta sequences and their occurrence across donors. An earlier analysis of about 600 of the donors used high-throughput TCR beta sequencing to judge whether each TCR beta V gene segment behaved as functional or pseudogenic. Donor age, sex, ethnicity and CMV serostatus were compiled alongside the repertoire data. Genome-wide SNP genotypes for about 60% of the 666 donors were used in a later genetic analysis, which treated that subset as a discovery cohort. Every repertoire in the discovery cohort had been generated on one and the same sequencing platform. HLA typing included class I and class II loci at four-digit resolution. Typing coverage differed by locus: A, B, C, DRB1 and DQB1 were typed in roughly 620-630 donors, DQA1 in 500 to 550, DPA1 in some 570, and DPB1 in just under 480. Roughly 5 DR-DQ haplotypes were handled as single units for association and clustering because linkage in the cohort was strong. Across roughly 420 genotyped donors of the cohort, an average of about 220,000 unique TCR beta nucleotide sequences per donor were sequenced, and around 20% of those sequences were non-productive.

The cohort comprised around 700 healthy bone marrow donors. All cohort members were sampled while nominally healthy, although unrecorded immune exposures were likely present. The donor tested CMV seronegative, placing the donor among the approximately 360 seronegative members of the cohort. Each donor provided a peripheral blood sample, and peripheral blood mononuclear cells were used for TCR beta sequencing. The Qiagen DNeasy Blood Extraction Kit was used to extract genomic DNA from the blood cell samples. The library was built by means of the immunoSEQ multiplex PCR assay. For the multiplex PCR, a mixture combining 60 forward primers for TCR Vbeta segments and 13 reverse primers for TCR Jbeta segments was used. The CDR3 region of rearranged TCR beta genes was amplified from genomic DNA by a multiplex PCR assay. The Illumina HiSeq System was used to sequence the amplified TCR beta libraries as 87-base-pair reads. In the paper's pipeline: Across the 500 to 750 repertoires, a later analysis counted 78 million or so unique TCR beta chains, roughly 11 million of which were shared by at least two donors. Raw reads were error-corrected and collapsed into unique sequences by a nearest-neighbor algorithm in which closely related sequences were merged to remove PCR and sequencing errors. Alignment of CDR3 sequences to IMGT reference sequences was used to assign V, D and J gene segments. Each retained sequence needed at least a six-nucleotide match to both a V gene segment and a J gene segment. A rearrangement counted as productive if the CDR3 had no stop codons and remained in frame with V and J, and every other rearrangement counted as non-productive. Following IMGT convention, CDR3 was defined as the stretch from the second conserved V-encoded cysteine to the conserved J-encoded phenylalanine. Sequences without an unambiguous match to a single V gene segment were excluded from the earlier analysis of about 640 of the donors. In an earlier analysis of 587 of the donors, V segments were called functional above 56.7% productive rearrangements and were called segregating when the between-donor standard deviation exceeded 5%. A statistical classification framework was developed to diagnose cytomegalovirus status using the catalog of TCR beta chain sequences. A later analysis assigned V and J genes by comparing TCR nucleotide sequences with IMGT/GENE-DB human TR gene sequences. In a later analysis, CDR3 sequences and most-parsimonious VDJ recombination scenarios were assigned using the TCRdist pipeline. In a later analysis, each TCR beta chain was defined by its CDR3 amino acid sequence together with its V-gene family, and reads without a unique V-gene family were excluded. In a later analysis, several hundred highly shared, low-generation-probability nucleotide sequences were removed to address suspected cross-contamination and a sequencing artifact. For each public chain, a later analysis derived a clonal expansion index from normalized ranks of inferred template counts within each repertoire. In a later analysis, generation probabilities were computed using a VDJ recombination model fitted to out-of-frame rearrangements, and the results were checked against IGoR. Hypergeometric tests were used in a later analysis to score TCR-TCR, TCR-HLA and TCR-CMV co-occurrence, with a repertoire-size bias correction applied to the TCR pairs. False discovery rates were estimated in a later analysis by permuting HLA or CMV assignments 20 times. In a later analysis, co-occurring TCRs were grouped using DBSCAN, and TCRdist sequence similarity was added for clustering within HLA-allele-positive subsets. Co-occurrence clustering excluded repertoires with fewer than 30,000 or more than 120,000 public chains, plus five with anomalous nucleotide sharing. What TCRdb holds here is the immuneACCESS table cut down to in-frame rearrangements. Part of the clones is not present; checked against another copy, under half of the missing clones reflect an unresolved V gene, and the others are unexplained. V, J and clone size were drawn from that table, and D and trimming were deduced from the DNA. The sample table contains about 180,000 clones; only one count was recorded for around 80% of them. The ten most abundant clones make up roughly 1.5% of the sample.

Summary of the overall study and its limitations: The authors suggested that the approach could potentially be generalized to other disease states and immunological phenotypes. Only TCR beta chains were sequenced in this cohort, and the absence of alpha or paired-chain data limited detectable features. Immune exposure information for the cohort was limited to CMV serostatus. Several of the top co-occurrence clusters appeared to be linked to parvovirus B19, influenza, CMV and Epstein-Barr virus, according to a later analysis. A later genetic analysis associated a missense DCLRE1C variant with V-gene and J-gene trimming of TCR beta chains, and an independent cohort replicated the association. In vitro tests confirmed that a few of the cytomegalovirus-associated TCR beta chains recognize cytomegalovirus antigens. HLA typing was unavailable for some donors at each locus, so association tests used only the typed subset. Strong co-occurrence of HLA alleles, especially DR and DQ, made assigning TCR associations to individual alleles difficult. Most TCR sequences were observed very rarely across donors, whereas some public TCRs were present in many individuals. A total of 150 to 200 TCR beta chains were listed by the study as associated with cytomegalovirus. In a later analysis, most CMV-associated TCR beta chains were found to appear HLA-restricted, with HLA associations seemingly driven largely by CMV exposure. A cluster of highly shared sequence variants was judged likely to be a technical artifact of the sequencing pipeline. The classifier was reported to diagnose cytomegalovirus status with high specificity and sensitivity in both the original cohort and the validation cohort. Because counts were too low, about 17 rarely observed V segments, including chromosome 9 orphons, were excluded from the earlier analysis of a few hundred of the donors. The 87-base-pair reads could not distinguish some IMGT-functional V segments, including TRBV6-2 and TRBV6-3, so those segments were excluded. A further reported finding was that TCR beta sequences accurately predicted the HLA-A and HLA-B alleles for most subjects in the first cohort. Linkage disequilibrium might explain the correlated functional status among segregating V segments, but an unknown experimental factor could not be excluded. According to a later analysis, TCR association rates differed among HLA loci, with DRB1 alleles showing the most associated TCRs and HLA-C alleles showing the fewest. In a later analysis, HLA-associated TCR beta chains were found to be more clonally expanded and to have lower generation probabilities than equally common non-associated chains. Broadly in line with IMGT annotations, most TCR beta V segments showed up in productive rearrangements about 90% or about 30% of the time in an earlier analysis of several hundred of the donors. In a later analysis, 16,951 TCR beta sequences were associated with specific HLA alleles at a false discovery rate of 0.05. Roughly uniform sequencing depth across donors was assumed in presence/absence analyses, although this assumption may not hold. In a later genetic analysis, fewer N-insertions in productive TCRs were reported among donors in an Asian-associated ancestry cluster than the approximately 670-donor mean.

The receptor's source is a man younger than 30 in good health and CMV-seronegative. The chain couples TRBV4-3 to TRBJ1-1, with the D segment identity uncertain. The sequenced sample consisted of PBMCs. The encoded CDR3 is CASSQEAVINTEAFF. The DNA reads TGCGCCAGCAGCCAAGAAGCGGTAATTAACACTGAAGCTTTCTTT.